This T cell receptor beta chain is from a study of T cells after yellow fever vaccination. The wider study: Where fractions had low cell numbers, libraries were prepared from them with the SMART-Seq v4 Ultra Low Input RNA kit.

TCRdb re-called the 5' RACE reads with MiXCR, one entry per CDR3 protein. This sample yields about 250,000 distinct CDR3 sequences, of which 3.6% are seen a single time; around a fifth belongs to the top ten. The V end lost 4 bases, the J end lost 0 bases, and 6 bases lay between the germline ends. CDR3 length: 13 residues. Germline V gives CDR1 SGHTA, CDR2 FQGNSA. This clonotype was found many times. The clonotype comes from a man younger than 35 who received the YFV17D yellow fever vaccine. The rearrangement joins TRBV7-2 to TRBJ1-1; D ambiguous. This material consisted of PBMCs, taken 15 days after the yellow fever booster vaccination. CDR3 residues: CASSSYMNTEAFF. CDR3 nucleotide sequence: TGTGCCAGCAGCTCGTACATGAACACTGAAGCTTTCTTT.